One sample yielded the 21 T cell receptor beta chains listed below, sequenced in a study of blood T cell repertoires in COVID-19. Profiling relied on immunoSEQ multiplex PCR, and the TCRdb table lists in-frame clones only, not all of them. The sample contains a few hundred thousand clones, 75% to 85% of which appear only once. Sequenced input: peripheral blood. The receptor source for this set is a woman in her fifties or sixties with acute or convalescent COVID-19.

A few counts support this clone. The CDR3 is CASSGRGYGYTF. The CDR3, as DNA: TGTGCCAGCAGTGGGAGGGGCTATGGCTACACCTTC. The chain uses TRBV12-3 or TRBV12-4 and TRBJ1-2; TRBD1 is a possible D gene (5 bases). The V end lost 5 bases, the J end lost 4 bases, and 8 bases lay between the germline ends. This CDR3 has 12 residues.

In this sample, this clone turned up once. The chain combines TRBV28 with TRBJ2-2; TRBD2 matches at 11 bases. CDR3 size: 16 residues. J gave up 6 bases and V 5 bases, and 8 bases lay outside the gene matches. The germline gives CDR1 MDHEN, CDR2 SYDVKM. In nucleotides, the CDR3 is TGTGCCAGCAGTCTCTCTAGCGGGAGGAAGGCCGGGGAGCTGTTTTTT. Amino acid sequence: CASSLSSGRKAGELFF.

The V call is TRBV5-4, the J call TRBJ1-2, with TRBD1 matching over 10 bases. CDR1 SGHNT and CDR2 YYREEE come from the germline V gene (reference sequence). After removal of 0 bases from V and 1 base from J, the junction contained 3 bases not matched to a gene. This CDR3 spans 16 amino acids. The CDR3 sequence: CASSLGDRGINYGYTF. The CDR3 region has the DNA TGTGCCAGCAGCTTGGGGGACAGGGGAATTAACTATGGCTACACCTTC. The full variable domain, in which reference TRBV5-4 and TRBJ1-2 provide the parts outside the CDR3, is ETGVTQSPTHLIKTRGQQVTLRCSSQSGHNTVSWYQQALGQGPQFIFQYYREEENGRGNFPPRFSGLQFPNYSSELNVNALELDDSALYLCASSLGDRGINYGYTFGSGTRLTVV.

This clone occurred a few times. The chain uses TRBV9 and TRBJ1-2; D unresolved. The CDR3 is 15 amino acids. Germline V CDR1 and CDR2: SGDLS, YYNGEE. Trimming stripped 0 bases from V and 0 bases from J, with 9 bases between. The CDR3 DNA is TGTGCCAGCAGCGTAGTGGGGAGTACTAACTATGGCTACACCTTC. This encodes CASSVVGSTNYGYTF.

The chain is built from TRBV6-2 or TRBV6-3 and TRBJ2-5, with a possible D match to TRBD2 (6 bases). This CDR3 is 15 amino acids long. V was clipped by 2 bases and J by 7 bases, with 17 bases between them. Germline CDR1 and CDR2: MNHEY and SVGEGT. The CDR3 DNA reads as TGTGCCAGCAGTTACGGCGGACTACCTCATCCGACCCAGTACTTC. This sequence encodes CASSYGGLPHPTQYF.

The rearrangement links TRBV2 to TRBJ2-2, with 10 bases lining up with TRBD2. J gave up 6 bases and V 9 bases, and 10 bases lay outside the gene matches. Germline V lookup: CDR1 SNHLY, CDR2 FYNNEI. This CDR3 is built from 15 residues. The CDR3 sequence is CASYPSGSISGELFF. CDR3 bases: TGTGCCAGTTACCCTAGCGGGAGTATCTCCGGGGAGCTGTTTTTT.

This chain joins TRBV4-1 and TRBJ2-5; D is uncertain. V lost 6 bases and J 2 bases, leaving 10 bases between the germline ends. The V gene's germline CDR1 is MGHRA and CDR2 YSYEKL. This CDR3 is 13 amino acids long. The CDR3 sequence is CASRRAGQETQYF. The CDR3, as DNA: TGCGCCAGCAGGCGCGCTGGTCAAGAGACCCAGTACTTC.

The chain combines TRBV10-3 with TRBJ2-7, with 10 bases fitting TRBD1. The V gene's germline CDR1 is ENHRY and CDR2 SYGVKD. The CDR3 sequence is 15 residues long. V lost 6 bases and J lost 2; bases outside the gene matches: 7. CDR3 DNA: TGTGCCATCAGGGAAGACAGGGGGCGAACCTACGAGCAGTACTTC. The encoded protein is CAIREDRGRTYEQYF.

This chain uses TRBV7-2 with TRBJ1-5; D is ambiguous. V gave up 2 bases and J gave up 5 bases, with 13 bases separating them. This CDR3 is built from 15 residues. The V gene's germline CDR1 is SGHTA and CDR2 FQGNSA. The DNA of the CDR3 is TGTGCCAGCAGCTTATGGGGAGGGATGGATCAGCCCCAGCATTTT. As protein: CASSLWGGMDQPQHF.

This clone was recorded once. J is TRBJ2-1 and V is TRBV3-1 (or the pseudogene TRBV3-2); 9 nucleotides align to TRBD1. V gave up 2 bases and J gave up 7 bases; unmatched junction bases: 6. Germline V gene sequence: CDR1 LGHDT, CDR2 YNNKEL (reference sequence). This CDR3 spans 15 amino acids. This CDR3 is CASSQPGQGWNEQFF. CDR3 sequence (DNA): TGTGCCAGCAGCCAACCGGGACAGGGTTGGAATGAGCAGTTCTTC.

V usage is TRBV28 and J usage is TRBJ1-4, with TRBD1 matching 12 bases. This CDR3 is 16 amino acids long. Trimming cost V 8 bases and J 7 bases; bases outside gene matches: 11. Germline CDR1 MDHEN, CDR2 SYDVKM. The CDR3 region is CASVGTGGDVSEKLFF. As DNA, the CDR3 is TGTGCCAGCGTCGGGACAGGGGGCGATGTGAGTGAAAAACTGTTTTTT.

V usage is TRBV30 and J usage is TRBJ2-7; 8 positions agree with TRBD1. Trimming removed 1 base from V and 6 bases from J; junction bases left unmatched: 2. The CDR3 length is 12 residues. The germline CDR1 and CDR2 sequences are GTSNPN and SVGIG (reference sequence). CDR3 sequence (DNA): TGTGCCTGGAGTGGCGACAGGGGCGAGCAGTACTTC. Translating it yields CAWSGDRGEQYF.

This clone showed up just a few times. The chain links TRBV9 to TRBJ2-7; maybe TRBD1 (5 bases). V shed 0 bases and J shed 1 base, with 14 bases lying between them. The CDR3 length is 16 residues. Per germline, CDR1 SGDLS and CDR2 YYNGEE. The CDR3 here is CASSVEVRGTSYEQYF. The CDR3 DNA reads as TGTGCCAGCAGCGTAGAGGTTAGGGGAACTTCCTACGAGCAGTACTTC.

Details on this clone: A read error is possible here, since a much larger clone lies one base away. Other DNA sequences in this sample translate to the same CDR3. This rearrangement joins TRBV5-1 to TRBJ1-1; 7 nucleotides align to TRBD1. V was clipped by 2 bases and J by 4 bases; unmatched bases: 2. The CDR3 runs 13 residues. Germline CDR1 is SGHRS and CDR2 is YFSETQ. The CDR3 region has the DNA TGCGCCAGCAGCTTTGGACAGGCCACTGAAGCTTTCTTT. As protein: CASSFGQATEAFF.

V and J are TRBV30 and TRBJ1-2, with D maybe TRBD1 (5 bases). Germline CDR1 GTSNPN, CDR2 SVGIG (reference sequence). Trimming took 5 bases from V and 5 from J, leaving 18 bases between them. CDR3 size: 14 residues. Here the CDR3 reads CAWARGGITYGYTF. DNA of the CDR3: TGTGCCTGGGCCCGGGGGGGGATTACTTATGGCTACACCTTC.

The gene calls are TRBV27 and TRBJ2-2; TRBD2 agrees at 16 bases. J was trimmed by 4 bases and V by 5 bases; bases with no gene match: 7. The CDR3 totals 18 residues. Germline V gene sequence: CDR1 MNHEY, CDR2 SMNVEV (reference sequence). The CDR3 region is CASSPGTSGRGSTGELFF. The CDR3 nucleotides read TGTGCCAGCAGTCCCGGGACTAGCGGGAGGGGGAGCACCGGGGAGCTGTTTTTT.

J is TRBJ2-1 and V is TRBV6-5, with 10 bases matching TRBD1. Germline V gene lookup returns CDR1 MNHEY and CDR2 SVGAGI. The junction had 6 bases not matched to a gene; V was cut back by 2 bases and J by 8 bases. This CDR3 has 15 residues. Written as DNA, the CDR3 is TGTGCCAGCAGTTACAAGACAGGGGGCTTTCATGAGCAGTTCTTC. This sequence encodes CASSYKTGGFHEQFF.

The chain joins TRBV9 to TRBJ2-7; D might be TRBD2 (6 bases). CDR1 and CDR2 (germline): SGDLS, YYNGEE. V gave up 3 bases and J gave up 4 bases, with 14 bases separating them. The CDR3 totals 14 residues. The CDR3 reads CASSAAGSEYEQYF. The CDR3 DNA reads as TGTGCCAGCAGCGCGGCGGGATCCGAGTACGAGCAGTACTTC.

This clone has more than one count but fewer than ten. The chain joins TRBV4-1 to TRBJ2-7, with 11 bases fitting TRBD2. V was pared by 3 bases and J by 3 bases, with 7 bases of the junction left unmatched. This CDR3 has 16 residues. Per germline, CDR1 MGHRA and CDR2 YSYEKL. The CDR3: CASSHAAGTSGYEQYF. Written as DNA, the CDR3 is TGCGCCAGCAGCCATGCAGCCGGGACTAGCGGCTACGAGCAGTACTTC.

Of note for this clone: Other DNA sequences in this sample translate to the same CDR3. The chain combines TRBV28 with TRBJ1-4; the D is unclear. Trimming removed 3 bases from V and 0 bases from J, with 8 bases in between. The V gene's germline CDR1 is MDHEN and CDR2 SYDVKM. This CDR3 is 15 amino acids long. This CDR3 reads CASSFRGATNEKLFF. As DNA, the CDR3 is TGTGCCAGCAGTTTTCGCGGTGCAACTAATGAAAAACTGTTTTTT. The variable domain in full, completed from reference TRBV28 and TRBJ1-4, reads DVKVTQSSRYLVKRTGEKVFLECVQDMDHENMFWYRQDPGLGLRLIYFSYDVKMKEKGDIPEGYSVSREKKERFSLILESASTNQTSMYLCASSFRGATNEKLFFGSGTQLSVL.

The chain combines TRBV24-1 with TRBJ2-2, with 7 bases aligning to TRBD1. This CDR3 is 16 amino acids long. The V and J ends lost 0 bases and 6 bases, in that order; junction bases with no gene match: 6. Per germline, CDR1 KGHDR and CDR2 SFDVKD. The DNA of the CDR3 is TGTGCCACCAGTGATTTGTCAGGGGGAAGACCCGGGGAGCTGTTTTTT. It codes for CATSDLSGGRPGELFF.